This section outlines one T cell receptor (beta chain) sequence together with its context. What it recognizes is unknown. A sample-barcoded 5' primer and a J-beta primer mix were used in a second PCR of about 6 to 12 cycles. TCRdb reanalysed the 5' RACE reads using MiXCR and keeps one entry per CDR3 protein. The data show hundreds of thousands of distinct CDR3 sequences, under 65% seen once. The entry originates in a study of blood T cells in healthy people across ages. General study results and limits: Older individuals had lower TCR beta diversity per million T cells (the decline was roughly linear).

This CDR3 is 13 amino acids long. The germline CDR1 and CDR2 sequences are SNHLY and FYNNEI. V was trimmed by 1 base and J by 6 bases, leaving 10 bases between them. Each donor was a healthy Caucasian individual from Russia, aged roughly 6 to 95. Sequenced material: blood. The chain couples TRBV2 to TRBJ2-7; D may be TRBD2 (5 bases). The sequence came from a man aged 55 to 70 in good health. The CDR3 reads CASSEVGESEQYF. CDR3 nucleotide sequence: TGTGCCAGCAGTGAAGTCGGGGAGAGCGAGCAGTACTTC.